This paragraph covers one T cell receptor (beta chain) sequence. The antigen remains unidentified. Method: immunoSEQ multiplex PCR; TCRdb's copy keeps in-frame clones and lacks some. The data show about 480,000 clones, around 79% seen once. The data are from a study of shared clonotypes between healthy human individuals. Findings and caveats of the study: Since donors were few, the genetic and exposure-history diversity represented was limited.

Sample: PBMCs. This TCR was recovered from a woman in her forties in good health. Some clones in this sample may be carry-over from other donors' samples.

For the CDR3, the DNA is TGCAGCGTTGAGTTTGGGGCCTACGAGCAGTACTTC. Protein: CSVEFGAYEQYF. The chain has TRBV29-1 and TRBJ2-5, with D uncertain. The J call may be wrong; the DNA end is better matched by TRBJ2-7. This CDR3 is 12 amino acids long. The germline V gene encodes CDR1 SQVTM and CDR2 ANQGSEA.